The clone carrying this T cell receptor (beta chain) appeared many times. The data are from a study of cytomegalovirus exposure and HLA in healthy donors. Donors sampled were nominally healthy, though unrecorded immune exposures were likely. CDR1 and CDR2 (germline): ENHRY, SYGVKD. The length of the CDR3 is 13 residues. Trimming took off 10 bases at V and 0 bases at J, with 9 bases between the two ends. The PCR had 60 Vbeta and 13 Jbeta primers. Assay: immunoSEQ multiplex PCR; the TCRdb copy retains only in-frame clones and omits some. The sample has around 96,000 clones, 64% seen once; the top ten hold around 3.5%.

The clonotype originates from a man aged 55 to 70 in good health and CMV-seronegative. The rearrangement links TRBV10-3 to TRBJ1-4; weak D call: TRBD1 (5 bases). Sequenced input: PBMCs. This chain's CDR3 is CASRQTTNEKLFF. CDR3 coding DNA: TGTGCCAGCCGACAGACAACTAATGAAAAACTGTTTTTT.